This TCR beta chain was captured in a study of cytomegalovirus exposure and HLA in healthy donors. The PCR made use of 60 Vbeta and 13 Jbeta primers. Some clones are missing from TCRdb's copy, which holds only in-frame ones; the method was immunoSEQ multiplex PCR. Across 50,000 to 80,000 clones, the top ten clones capture 3.6% of the sample. The TCR was taken from a young woman in good health and CMV-seronegative. Material for sequencing was PBMCs.

The CDR3 DNA reads TGTGCCAGCAGCTTATGGTGGCTAGCGGGGGGCAAGAACACCGGGGAGCTGTTTTTT. This gives the protein CASSLWWLAGGKNTGELFF. The chain employs TRBV11-3 and TRBJ2-2, with TRBD2 matching over 11 bases. The ends lost 2 bases at V and 1 base at J; junction bases unmatched: 9. The CDR3 totals 19 residues. The germline V gene has CDR1 SGHNT and CDR2 YENEEA. Filled out from reference TRBV11-3 and TRBJ2-2, the complete variable domain reads EAGVVQSPRYKIIEKKQPVAFWCNPISGHNTLYWYLQNLGQGPELLIRYENEEAVDDSQLPKDRFSAERLKGVDSTLKIQPAELGDSAVYLCASSLWWLAGGKNTGELFFGEGSRLTVL.